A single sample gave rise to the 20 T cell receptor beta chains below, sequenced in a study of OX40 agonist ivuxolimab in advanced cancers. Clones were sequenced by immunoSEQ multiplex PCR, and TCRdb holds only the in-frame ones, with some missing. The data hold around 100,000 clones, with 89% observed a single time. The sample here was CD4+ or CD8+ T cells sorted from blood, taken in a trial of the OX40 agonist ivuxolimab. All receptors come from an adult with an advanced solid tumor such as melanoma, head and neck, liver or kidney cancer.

CDR3 in amino acids: CAISVEGKGTGNTIYF. As DNA, the CDR3 is TGTGCCATCAGTGTAGAAGGAAAAGGAACTGGAAACACCATATATTTT. The genes are TRBV10-3 and TRBJ1-3; D not certain. The CDR3 extends over 16 amino acids. Germline CDR1 ENHRY, CDR2 SYGVKD. V was clipped by 4 bases and J by 2 bases, with 15 bases between them.

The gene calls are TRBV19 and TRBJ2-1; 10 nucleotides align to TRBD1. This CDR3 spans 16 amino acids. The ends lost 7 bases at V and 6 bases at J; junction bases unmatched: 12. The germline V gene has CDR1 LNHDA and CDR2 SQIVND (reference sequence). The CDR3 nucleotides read TGTGCCAGTAACCCATCGAGGGACAGGGGAGGCAATGAGCAGTTCTTC. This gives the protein CASNPSRDRGGNEQFF.

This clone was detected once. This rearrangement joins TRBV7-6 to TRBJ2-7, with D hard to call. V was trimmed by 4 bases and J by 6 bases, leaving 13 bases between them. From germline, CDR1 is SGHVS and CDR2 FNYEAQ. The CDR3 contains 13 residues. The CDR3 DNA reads TGTGCCAGCAGCTCAATTGTTGAGAGCGAGCAGTACTTC. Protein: CASSSIVESEQYF. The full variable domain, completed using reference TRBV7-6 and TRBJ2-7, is GAGVSQSPRYKVTKRGQDVALRCDPISGHVSLYWYRQALGQGPEFLTYFNYEAQQDKSGLPNDRFSAERPEGSISTLTIQRTEQRDSAMYRCASSSIVESEQYFGPGTRLTVT.

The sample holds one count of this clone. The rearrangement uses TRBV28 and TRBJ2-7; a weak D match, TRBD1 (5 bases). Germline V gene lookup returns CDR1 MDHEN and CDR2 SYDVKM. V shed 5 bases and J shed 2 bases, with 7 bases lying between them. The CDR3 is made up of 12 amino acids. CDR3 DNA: TGTGCCAGCAGTACAGGAACCTACGAGCAGTACTTC. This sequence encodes CASSTGTYEQYF.

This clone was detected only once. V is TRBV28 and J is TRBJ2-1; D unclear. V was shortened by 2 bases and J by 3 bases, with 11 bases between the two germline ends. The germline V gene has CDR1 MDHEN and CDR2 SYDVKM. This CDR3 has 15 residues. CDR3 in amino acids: CASSLSNIGYNEQFF. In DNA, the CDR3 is TGTGCCAGCAGTTTAAGTAACATCGGCTACAATGAGCAGTTCTTC. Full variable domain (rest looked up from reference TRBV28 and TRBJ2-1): DVKVTQSSRYLVKRTGEKVFLECVQDMDHENMFWYRQDPGLGLRLIYFSYDVKMKEKGDIPEGYSVSREKKERFSLILESASTNQTSMYLCASSLSNIGYNEQFFGPGTRLTVL.

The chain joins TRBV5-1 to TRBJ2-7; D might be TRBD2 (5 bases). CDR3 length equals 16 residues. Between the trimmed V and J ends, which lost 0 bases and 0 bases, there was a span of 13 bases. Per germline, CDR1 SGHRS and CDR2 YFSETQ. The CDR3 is CASSLDGDSSSYEQYF. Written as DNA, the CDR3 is TGCGCCAGCAGCTTGGACGGGGATTCTAGCTCCTACGAGCAGTACTTC.

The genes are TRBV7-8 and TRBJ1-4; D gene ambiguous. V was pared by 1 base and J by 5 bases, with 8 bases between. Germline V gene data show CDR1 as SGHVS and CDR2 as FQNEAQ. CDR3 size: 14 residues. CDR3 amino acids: CASSLERRNEKLFF. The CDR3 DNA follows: TGTGCCAGCAGCTTAGAAAGAAGAAATGAAAAACTGTTTTTT.

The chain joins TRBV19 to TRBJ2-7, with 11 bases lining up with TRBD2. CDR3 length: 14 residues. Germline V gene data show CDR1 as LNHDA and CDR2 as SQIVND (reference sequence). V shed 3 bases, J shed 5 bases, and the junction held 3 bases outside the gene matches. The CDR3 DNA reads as TGTGCCAGTAGTATTCAACTAGCGGGAGACGAGCAGTACTTC. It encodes CASSIQLAGDEQYF.

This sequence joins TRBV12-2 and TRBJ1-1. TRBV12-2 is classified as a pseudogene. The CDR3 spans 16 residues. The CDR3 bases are TGTGCAAGTCGCTTAGAACCGACCATCATGAACACTGAAGCTTTCTTT. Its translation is CASRLEPTIMNTEAFF.

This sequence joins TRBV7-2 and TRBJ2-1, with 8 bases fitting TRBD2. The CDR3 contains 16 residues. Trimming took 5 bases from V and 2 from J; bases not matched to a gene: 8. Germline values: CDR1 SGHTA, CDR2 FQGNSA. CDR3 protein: CASSRTGGIPYNEQFF. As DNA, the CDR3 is TGTGCCAGCAGCCGGACGGGGGGGATCCCCTACAATGAGCAGTTCTTC.

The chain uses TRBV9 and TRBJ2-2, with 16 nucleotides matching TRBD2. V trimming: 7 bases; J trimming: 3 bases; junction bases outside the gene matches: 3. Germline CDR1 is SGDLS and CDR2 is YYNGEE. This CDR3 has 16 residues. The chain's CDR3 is CASSGLAGGYTGELFF. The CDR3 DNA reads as TGTGCCAGCTCGGGACTAGCGGGAGGGTACACCGGGGAGCTGTTTTTT.

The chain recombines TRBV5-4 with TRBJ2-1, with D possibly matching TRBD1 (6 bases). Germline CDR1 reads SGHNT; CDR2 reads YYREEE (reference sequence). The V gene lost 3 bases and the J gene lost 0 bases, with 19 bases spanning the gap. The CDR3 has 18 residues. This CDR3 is CASSSRSGVGSSYNEQFF. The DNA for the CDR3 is TGTGCCAGCAGCTCGAGGTCAGGGGTAGGGAGCTCCTACAATGAGCAGTTCTTC.

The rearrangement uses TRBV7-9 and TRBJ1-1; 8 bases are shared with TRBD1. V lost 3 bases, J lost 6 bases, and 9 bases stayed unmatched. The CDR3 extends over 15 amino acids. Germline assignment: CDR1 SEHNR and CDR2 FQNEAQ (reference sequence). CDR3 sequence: CASSLDRAQLSEAFF. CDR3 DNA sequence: TGTGCCAGCAGCTTGGACAGGGCTCAGCTCTCTGAAGCTTTCTTT.

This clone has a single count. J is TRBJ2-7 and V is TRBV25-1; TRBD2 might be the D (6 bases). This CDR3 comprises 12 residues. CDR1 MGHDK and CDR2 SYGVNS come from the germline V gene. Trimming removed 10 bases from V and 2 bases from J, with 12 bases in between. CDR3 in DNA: TGTGCCAACCGCCCGGGGGCCTACGAGCAGTACTTC. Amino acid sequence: CANRPGAYEQYF.

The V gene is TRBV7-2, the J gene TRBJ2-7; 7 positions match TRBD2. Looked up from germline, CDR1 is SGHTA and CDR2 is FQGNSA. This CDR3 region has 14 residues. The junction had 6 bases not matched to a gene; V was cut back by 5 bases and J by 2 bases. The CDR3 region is CASSPLGGTYEQYF. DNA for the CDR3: TGTGCCAGCAGCCCCCTGGGAGGGACCTACGAGCAGTACTTC. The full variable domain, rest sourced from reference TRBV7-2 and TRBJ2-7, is GAGVSQSPSNKVTEKGKDVELRCDPISGHTALYWYRQSLGQGLEFLIYFQGNSAPDKSGLPSDRFSAERTGGSVSTLTIQRTQQEDSAVYLCASSPLGGTYEQYFGPGTRLTVT.

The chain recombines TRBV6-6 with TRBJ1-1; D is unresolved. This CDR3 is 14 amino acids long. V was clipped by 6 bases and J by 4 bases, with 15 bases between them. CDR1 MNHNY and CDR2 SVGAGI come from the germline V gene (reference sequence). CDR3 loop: CASSSGPPGTEAFF. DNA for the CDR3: TGTGCCAGCAGCTCAGGACCCCCGGGCACTGAAGCTTTCTTT.

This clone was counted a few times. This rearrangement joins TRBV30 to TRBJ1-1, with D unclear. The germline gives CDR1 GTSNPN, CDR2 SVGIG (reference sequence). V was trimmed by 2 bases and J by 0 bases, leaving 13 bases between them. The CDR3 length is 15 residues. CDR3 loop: CAWSPWGGMNTEAFF. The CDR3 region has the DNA TGTGCCTGGAGTCCTTGGGGAGGGATGAACACTGAAGCTTTCTTT.

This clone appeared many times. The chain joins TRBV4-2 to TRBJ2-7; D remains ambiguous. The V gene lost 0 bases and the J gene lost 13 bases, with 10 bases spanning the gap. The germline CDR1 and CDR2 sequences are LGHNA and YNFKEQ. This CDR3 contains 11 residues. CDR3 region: CASSQDRAIYF. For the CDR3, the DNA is TGTGCCAGCAGCCAAGATAGAGCCATATACTTC.

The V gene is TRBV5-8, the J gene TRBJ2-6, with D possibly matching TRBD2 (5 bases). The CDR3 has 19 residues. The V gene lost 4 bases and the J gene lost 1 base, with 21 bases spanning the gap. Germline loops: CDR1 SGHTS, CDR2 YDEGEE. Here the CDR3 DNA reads TGTGCCAGCAGCAACCCTAGACGGGGTACCTTTTCTGGGGCCAACGTCCTGACTTTC. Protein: CASSNPRRGTFSGANVLTF.

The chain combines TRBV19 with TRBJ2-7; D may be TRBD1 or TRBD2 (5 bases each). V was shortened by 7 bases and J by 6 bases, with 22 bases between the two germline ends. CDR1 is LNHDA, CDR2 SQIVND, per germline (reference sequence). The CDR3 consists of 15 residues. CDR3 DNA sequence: TGTGCCAGTAACCCTGCCACGGGACCTATGGGCGAGCAGTACTTC. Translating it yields CASNPATGPMGEQYF.